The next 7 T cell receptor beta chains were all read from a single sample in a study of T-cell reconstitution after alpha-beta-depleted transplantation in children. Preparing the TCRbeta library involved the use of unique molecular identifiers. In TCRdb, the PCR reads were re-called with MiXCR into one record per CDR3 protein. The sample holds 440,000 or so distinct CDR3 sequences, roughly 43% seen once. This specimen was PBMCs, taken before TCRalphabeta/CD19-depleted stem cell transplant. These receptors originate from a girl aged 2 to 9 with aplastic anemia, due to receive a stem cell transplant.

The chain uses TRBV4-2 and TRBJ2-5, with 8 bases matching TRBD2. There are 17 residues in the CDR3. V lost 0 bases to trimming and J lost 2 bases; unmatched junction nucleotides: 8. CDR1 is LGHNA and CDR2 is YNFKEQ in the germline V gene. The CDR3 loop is CASSQDWGGGLQETQYF. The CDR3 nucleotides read TGTGCCAGCAGCCAAGATTGGGGCGGGGGGCTACAAGAGACCCAGTACTTC.

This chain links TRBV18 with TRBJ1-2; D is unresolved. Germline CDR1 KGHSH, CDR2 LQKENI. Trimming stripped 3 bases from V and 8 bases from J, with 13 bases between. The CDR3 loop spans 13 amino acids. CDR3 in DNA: TGTGCCAGCTCACCTGTAAAGGAAGGCGGCTACACCTTC. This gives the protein CASSPVKEGGYTF.

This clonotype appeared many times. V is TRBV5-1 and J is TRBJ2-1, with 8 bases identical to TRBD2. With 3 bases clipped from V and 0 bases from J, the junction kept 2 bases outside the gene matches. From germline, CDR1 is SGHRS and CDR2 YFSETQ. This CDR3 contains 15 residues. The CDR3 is CASSWSGSSYNEQFF. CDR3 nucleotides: TGCGCCAGCAGCTGGAGCGGGAGCTCCTACAATGAGCAGTTCTTC.

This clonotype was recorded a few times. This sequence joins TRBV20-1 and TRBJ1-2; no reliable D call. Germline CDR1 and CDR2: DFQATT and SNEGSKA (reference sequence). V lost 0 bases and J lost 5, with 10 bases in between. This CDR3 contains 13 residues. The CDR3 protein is CSARDAATYGYTF. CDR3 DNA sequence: TGCAGTGCTAGAGATGCGGCAACATATGGCTACACCTTC.

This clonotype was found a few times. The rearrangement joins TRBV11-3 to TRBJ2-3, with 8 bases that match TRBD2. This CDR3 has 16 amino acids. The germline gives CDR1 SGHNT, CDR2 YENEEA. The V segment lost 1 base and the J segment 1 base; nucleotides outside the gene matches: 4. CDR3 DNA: TGTGCCAGCAGCTTAGGTACTAGCGGACGCACAGATACGCAGTATTTT. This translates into CASSLGTSGRTDTQYF.

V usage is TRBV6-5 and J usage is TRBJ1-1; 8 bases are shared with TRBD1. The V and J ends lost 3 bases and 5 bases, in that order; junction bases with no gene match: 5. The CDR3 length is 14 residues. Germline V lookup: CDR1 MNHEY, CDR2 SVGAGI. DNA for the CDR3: TGTGCCAGCAGTTATGGCAGGGGGCGGACTGAAGCTTTCTTT. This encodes CASSYGRGRTEAFF.

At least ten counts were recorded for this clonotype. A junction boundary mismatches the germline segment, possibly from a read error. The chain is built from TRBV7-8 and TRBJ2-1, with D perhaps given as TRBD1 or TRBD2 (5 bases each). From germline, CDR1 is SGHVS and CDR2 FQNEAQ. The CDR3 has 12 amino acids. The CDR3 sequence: CASMGVYAFLAF. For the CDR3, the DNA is TGTGCCAGCATGGGGGTCTATGCCTTTTTAGCCTTC.